Below are 26 T cell receptor beta chains sequenced from a single sample in a study of control samples from healthy donors and cancer patients. Profiled with immunoSEQ multiplex PCR; TCRdb holds only in-frame clones, not every one. Counted here are about 150,000 clones, 93% occurring once; the ten biggest clones make up more than 5%. Sequencing input: blood. The receptors shown here come from a man between 18 and 29 years old in good health.

The J gene is TRBJ2-5, the V gene TRBV3-1 (or the pseudogene TRBV3-2); D is undetermined. The CDR3 totals 12 residues. The germline V gene has CDR1 LGHDT and CDR2 YNNKEL (reference sequence). V lost 4 bases, J lost 5 bases, and 8 bases lay in between. The CDR3 loop reads CASSPLLETQYF. CDR3 in DNA: TGTGCCAGCAGCCCACTCTTGGAGACCCAGTACTTC.

The chain links TRBV3-1 (or the pseudogene TRBV3-2) to TRBJ1-1; D perhaps matches TRBD1 (5 bases). Trimming took off 4 bases at V and 5 bases at J, with 23 bases between the two ends. The V gene's germline CDR1 is LGHDT and CDR2 YNNKEL (reference sequence). There are 17 residues in the CDR3. For the CDR3, the DNA is TGTGCCAGCAGCCCACCCCGGGACGGGAAAAAGGAGACTGAAGCTTTCTTT. Residues: CASSPPRDGKKETEAFF.

This rearrangement joins TRBV29-1 to TRBJ1-1; D not resolved. This CDR3 region has 13 residues. Germline CDR1 reads SQVTM; CDR2 reads ANQGSEA. V was pared by 7 bases and J by 6 bases, with 18 bases between. CDR3 sequence: CSALIRTVSEAFF. CDR3 in DNA: TGCAGCGCCCTCATACGGACCGTCTCTGAAGCTTTCTTT.

The chain has TRBV7-9 and TRBJ1-5; 7 bases fit TRBD1. CDR3 size: 14 residues. V shed 1 base and J 5 bases; nucleotides not matched to a gene: 2. Germline V gives CDR1 SEHNR, CDR2 FQNEAQ (reference sequence). Here the CDR3 reads CASSLGGTDQPQHF. The CDR3 DNA reads TGTGCCAGCAGCTTAGGGGGGACAGATCAGCCCCAGCATTTT.

The count of this clone is one. The chain has TRBV9 and TRBJ1-3; perhaps TRBD1 as D (6 bases). Trimming took off 4 bases at V and 0 bases at J, with 11 bases between the two ends. Germline CDR1 reads SGDLS; CDR2 reads YYNGEE. This CDR3 comprises 15 residues. CDR3 amino acids: CASSLTGSSGNTIYF. The CDR3, as DNA: TGTGCCAGCAGCCTTACAGGGTCCTCTGGAAACACCATATATTTT.

The chain combines TRBV5-6 with TRBJ2-7, with D maybe TRBD1 (8 bases). The CDR3 length is 16 residues. Trimming pared 0 bases from V and 1 base from J, leaving 14 bases between. Germline CDR1 and CDR2: SGHDT and YYEEEE. CDR3 bases: TGTGCCAGCAGCTTGGTAGGACAGGGAGGGTCCTACGAGCAGTACTTC. It specifies CASSLVGQGGSYEQYF. The full variable domain, in which reference TRBV5-6 and TRBJ2-7 provide the parts outside the CDR3, is DAGVTQSPTHLIKTRGQQVTLRCSPKSGHDTVSWYQQALGQGPQFIFQYYEEEERQRGNFPDRFSGHQFPNYSSELNVNALLLGDSALYLCASSLVGQGGSYEQYFGPGTRLTVT.

This chain links TRBV5-4 with TRBJ2-1; the D gene could be TRBD1 or TRBD2 (5 bases each). Trimming took off 7 bases at V and 8 bases at J, with 19 bases between the two ends. This CDR3 comprises 14 residues. Germline-derived CDR1 and CDR2 are SGHNT and YYREEE (reference sequence). The CDR3 here is CASGGSGFWDEQFF. DNA for the CDR3: TGTGCCAGCGGAGGATCAGGGTTTTGGGATGAGCAGTTCTTC.

The gene calls are TRBV25-1 and TRBJ1-2; no definite D call. CDR1 and CDR2 (germline): MGHDK, SYGVNS. The CDR3 runs 10 residues. V lost 7 bases to trimming and J lost 9 bases, with 9 bases between them. CDR3 coding DNA: TGTGCCAGCAAAGGGAATAGCTACACCTTC. It is translated as CASKGNSYTF.

This clone has a handful of counts. The chain links TRBV12-3 or TRBV12-4 to TRBJ1-5; maybe TRBD1 (6 bases). Deletions cut 5 bases from V and 5 bases from J, with 10 bases between. The CDR3 is made up of 13 amino acids. The CDR3 DNA reads TGTGCCAGCAGTACAGGGAACTATCAGCCCCAGCATTTT. This encodes CASSTGNYQPQHF.

The rearrangement joins TRBV18 to TRBJ2-7; no reliable D call. The germline V and J ends were trimmed by 2 bases and 3 bases, with 17 bases remaining between them. Per the germline V gene, CDR1 is KGHSH and CDR2 is LQKENI. The CDR3 is made up of 16 amino acids. CDR3 DNA: TGTGCCAGCTCACCAATAGGCACCTCAAGCCTCTACGAGCAGTACTTC. Translation: CASSPIGTSSLYEQYF.

To note about this clone: Relative to the germline gene, one junction end is altered; a read error may explain this. The rearrangement uses TRBV7-7 and TRBJ2-2; D uncertain. The CDR3 is made up of 16 amino acids. CDR1 SSHAT and CDR2 FNYEAQ come from the germline V gene (reference sequence). The DNA of the CDR3 is TGTGCTAGCAGCCCCCAAGGGCCCGGGAACACCGGGGAGCTGTTTTTT. Translated, it gives CASSPQGPGNTGELFF.

As for this clone: Relative to the germline gene, one junction end is altered; a read error may explain this. The CDR3 coding sequence is TGTGCTAGCAGCCCTAGTGTGTCCACCGGGGAGCTGTTTTTT. This encodes CASSPSVSTGELFF. This sequence joins TRBV7-7 and TRBJ2-2, with D unresolved. CDR1 is SSHAT and CDR2 is FNYEAQ in the germline V gene (reference sequence). CDR3 size: 14 residues.

J is TRBJ1-2 and V is TRBV6-5; tentatively, D is TRBD1 (5 bases). The CDR3 is made up of 12 amino acids. Trimming cost V 0 bases and J 6 bases, with 5 bases left between them. Germline V lookup: CDR1 MNHEY, CDR2 SVGAGI. The DNA of the CDR3 is TGTGCCAGCAGTTACTCAGGGGATGGCTACACCTTC. Its translation is CASSYSGDGYTF.

J is TRBJ1-5 and V is TRBV27, with a weak D call TRBD1 (5 bases). CDR3 length: 16 amino acids. V was cut by 4 bases and J by 6 bases, with 19 bases left in between. Germline CDR1 is MNHEY and CDR2 is SMNVEV (reference sequence). As DNA, the CDR3 is TGTGCCAGCAGTTCAGGCCCCGCCCTAAGGGGTCAGCCCCAGCATTTT. Translated, it gives CASSSGPALRGQPQHF.

The chain uses TRBV9 and TRBJ1-2, with 10 nucleotides matching TRBD1. J was trimmed by 4 bases and V by 3 bases; bases with no gene match: 6. Germline V gene sequence: CDR1 SGDLS, CDR2 YYNGEE. There are 15 residues in the CDR3. Written as DNA, the CDR3 is TGTGCCAGCAGCGACCGGGACAGGGGCGGCTATGGCTACACCTTC. Encoded protein: CASSDRDRGGYGYTF. Complete variable domain (other parts from reference TRBV9 and TRBJ1-2): DSGVTQTPKHLITATGQRVTLRCSPRSGDLSVYWYQQSLDQGLQFLIQYYNGEERAKGNILERFSAQQFPDLHSELNLSSLELGDSALYFCASSDRDRGGYGYTFGSGTRLTVV.

This clone occurred a few times. The chain is built from TRBV11-2 and TRBJ2-1; TRBD2 matches at 8 bases. CDR1 is SGHAT and CDR2 is FQNNGV in the germline V gene. Trimming cost V 9 bases and J 6 bases; bases outside gene matches: 13. This CDR3 is 15 amino acids long. CDR3 in DNA: TGTGCCAGTACAATAGCGGGAACCAGGGGCAATGAGCAGTTCTTC. Protein sequence: CASTIAGTRGNEQFF. The full variable domain, with the rest looked up from reference TRBV11-2 and TRBJ2-1, is EAGVAQSPRYKIIEKRQSVAFWCNPISGHATLYWYQQILGQGPKLLIQFQNNGVVDDSQLPKDRFSAERLKGVDSTLKIQPAKLEDSAVYLCASTIAGTRGNEQFFGPGTRLTVL.

The chain combines TRBV5-1 with TRBJ2-7, with D hard to call. Germline lookup yields CDR1 SGHRS and CDR2 YFSETQ. The CDR3 consists of 14 residues. V lost 0 bases and J 5 bases, leaving 12 bases between the germline ends. This chain's CDR3 is CASSLAYGPNEQYF. The CDR3 nucleotides are TGCGCCAGCAGCTTGGCCTACGGCCCTAACGAGCAGTACTTC.

The CDR3 region is CAISESTSGGSDTQYF. CDR3 DNA: TGTGCCATCAGTGAGTCCACTAGCGGGGGGTCAGATACGCAGTATTTT. The chain combines TRBV10-3 with TRBJ2-3; 12 nucleotides match TRBD2. Germline CDR1 and CDR2: ENHRY and SYGVKD. CDR3 length: 16 residues. With V trimmed by 0 bases and J by 4 bases, 2 bases remained unmatched.

V and J are TRBV5-1 and TRBJ1-2, with 7 bases aligning to TRBD1. The V and J ends lost 0 bases and 6 bases, in that order; junction bases with no gene match: 11. This CDR3 region has 16 residues. The germline CDR1 and CDR2 sequences are SGHRS and YFSETQ. The CDR3 DNA reads as TGCGCCAGCAGCTTGGCCTCAGGGGGAACTTGGAATGGCTACACCTTC. It translates to CASSLASGGTWNGYTF. Full variable domain (rest looked up from reference TRBV5-1 and TRBJ1-2): KAGVTQTPRYLIKTRGQQVTLSCSPISGHRSVSWYQQTPGQGLQFLFEYFSETQRNKGNFPGRFSGRQFSNSRSEMNVSTLELGDSALYLCASSLASGGTWNGYTFGSGTRLTVV.

The V gene is TRBV2, the J gene TRBJ2-7, with D possibly being TRBD1 (6 bases). The length of the CDR3 is 15 residues. V gave up 7 bases and J gave up 6 bases, with 22 bases separating them. Germline CDR1 reads SNHLY; CDR2 reads FYNNEI. The CDR3 nucleotides are TGTGCCAGCACTACACCCAGGGACACCCTTTCCGAGCAGTACTTC. The encoded protein is CASTTPRDTLSEQYF.

The chain employs TRBV27 and TRBJ1-5; D gene unclear. The length of the CDR3 is 15 residues. The germline V gene has CDR1 MNHEY and CDR2 SMNVEV (reference sequence). Trimming shortened V by 6 bases and J by 4 bases, and 16 bases separated the two germline ends. Written as DNA, the CDR3 is TGTGCCAGCAGCAACGCCGGGCTAGGGAATCAGCCCCAGCATTTT. Protein sequence: CASSNAGLGNQPQHF.

The V call is TRBV29-1, the J call TRBJ1-1; D not resolved. The length of the CDR3 is 14 residues. V lost 1 base and J lost 1, with 10 bases in between. Germline loops: CDR1 SQVTM, CDR2 ANQGSEA. CDR3 coding DNA: TGCAGCGTTGAAGGACGCCCGGGGAACACTGAAGCTTTCTTT. It translates to CSVEGRPGNTEAFF.

V usage is TRBV11-1 and J usage is TRBJ1-3; 7 bases fit TRBD1. V was pared by 5 bases and J by 0 bases, with 1 base of the junction left unmatched. This CDR3 spans 14 amino acids. Germline V lookup: CDR1 SGHAT, CDR2 FQDESV (reference sequence). In DNA, the CDR3 is TGTGCCAGCAGCCGGGACAGCTCTGGAAACACCATATATTTT. The encoded protein is CASSRDSSGNTIYF.

J is TRBJ1-1 and V is TRBV27, with D unclear. Germline loops: CDR1 MNHEY, CDR2 SMNVEV (reference sequence). The CDR3 runs to 14 residues. Trimming took 3 bases from V and 0 from J, leaving 8 bases between them. The CDR3, as DNA: TGTGCCAGCAGTTTGCGGAACCTGAACACTGAAGCTTTCTTT. Its protein is CASSLRNLNTEAFF.

The chain couples TRBV9 to TRBJ1-4; D is ambiguous. V lost 3 bases and J 6 bases, leaving 15 bases between the germline ends. Germline values: CDR1 SGDLS, CDR2 YYNGEE. The CDR3 totals 15 residues. The CDR3 protein is CASSDPGIRDEKLFF. CDR3 DNA: TGTGCCAGCAGCGACCCCGGGATAAGGGATGAAAAACTGTTTTTT.

The genes are TRBV3-1 (or the pseudogene TRBV3-2) and TRBJ1-2, with D perhaps matching TRBD1 (6 bases). CDR3 length: 14 amino acids. The V end lost 3 bases, the J end lost 2 bases, and 10 bases lay between the germline ends. CDR1 is LGHDT, CDR2 YNNKEL, per germline (reference sequence). The DNA for the CDR3 is TGTGCCAGCAGCCAGTTGGACAGAAACTATGGCTACACCTTC. Translation gives CASSQLDRNYGYTF.